This is a list of T cell receptor beta chains from one sample in a study of vaccination effects on CD4 cells after COVID-19. For these receptors, no antigen is known. Produced via immunoSEQ multiplex PCR; TCRdb's table is partial and in-frame only. The sample includes around 40,000 clones, approximately 70% seen only once; the top ten take 8.5% to 10%. The starting material was CD4+ T cells from PBMCs cultured without peptide, obtained after COVID-19 vaccination. Receptors were obtained from a human donor who received a COVID-19 vaccine. The CDR3 runs from the conserved cysteine through the conserved F or W. A D gene is named only where the DNA matches it firmly. Some rows mark clone size as missing; the rest say once, few, many or name a class of expanded clone.

J	length	size	D	V	CDR3	DNA
TRBJ1-3	16	once	NA	TRBV6-1	CASSEFGSYSGNTIYF	TGTGCCAGCAGTGAATTTGGCTCATACTCTGGAAACACCATATATTTT
TRBJ1-1	15	NA	NA	TRBV19	CASSIYGPMNTEAFF	TGTGCCAGTAGTATATACGGGCCCATGAACACTGAAGCTTTCTTT
TRBJ2-7	19	NA	TRBD1	TRBV4-1	CASSQDPSVTGRRSYEQYF	TGCGCCAGCAGCCAAGATCCGTCCGTGACAGGGCGTCGCTCCTACGAGCAGTACTTC
TRBJ1-3	12	NA	NA	TRBV25-1	CASTPSGNTIYF	TGTGCCAGCACCCCCTCTGGAAACACCATATATTTT
TRBJ1-5	16	many	TRBD1	TRBV19	CASSTQPTGGNQPQHF	TGTGCCAGTAGTACCCAACCGACAGGGGGCAATCAGCCCCAGCATTTT
TRBJ2-3	11	NA	NA	TRBV6-5	CASTQTDTQYF	TGTGCCAGCACCCAAACAGATACGCAGTATTTT
TRBJ2-3	16	NA	TRBD2	TRBV4-2	CASSQDTAGGWDTQYF	TGTGCCAGCAGCCAAGATACGGCGGGGGGTTGGGATACGCAGTATTTT
TRBJ2-5	18	NA	TRBD2	TRBV10-3	CAISEGLAGGRDQETQYF	TGTGCCATCAGTGAGGGGCTAGCGGGGGGCCGAGATCAGGAGACCCAGTACTTC
TRBJ2-1	15	NA	TRBD1	TRBV5-1	CASSVGTAKGNEQFF	TGCGCCAGCAGCGTAGGGACAGCAAAAGGGAATGAGCAGTTCTTC
TRBJ1-2	14	few	NA	TRBV25-1	CASTPAGFNYGYTF	TGTGCCAGCACTCCTGCAGGGTTCAACTATGGCTACACCTTC
TRBJ1-3	17	NA	NA	TRBV15	CATSRDRVLSKGNTIYF	TGTGCCACCAGCAGAGATCGGGTCCTTTCAAAAGGAAACACCATATATTTT
TRBJ2-3	19	NA	TRBD2	TRBV28	CASSRTSGGSRVDTDTQYF	TGTGCCAGCAGTCGGACTAGCGGGGGCTCCCGGGTTGACACAGATACGCAGTATTTT
TRBJ1-4	15	NA	TRBD1	TRBV5-8	CASSSGQGDNEKLFF	TGTGCCAGCAGCTCTGGACAGGGTGATAATGAAAAACTGTTTTTT
TRBJ2-7	16	NA	NA	TRBV21-1	CASSKAPGLDHYEQYF	TGTGCCAGCAGCAAAGCCCCGGGCCTAGACCATTACGAGCAGTACTTC
TRBJ2-3	17	NA	TRBD2	TRBV5-6	CASSYAGLAGGRDTQYF	TGTGCCAGCAGCTACGCGGGACTAGCGGGAGGAAGAGATACGCAGTATTTT
TRBJ1-5	14	NA	TRBD1	TRBV7-9	CASSSGQGDEPQHF	TGTGCCAGCAGCTCCGGACAGGGGGATGAGCCCCAGCATTTT
TRBJ1-1	16	NA	TRBD1	TRBV27	CASSKTPGGADTEAFF	TGTGCCAGCAGCAAGACTCCAGGGGGCGCGGACACTGAAGCTTTCTTT
TRBJ1-4	17	once	NA	TRBV5-5	CASSPVRGAMANEKLFF	TGTGCCAGCAGCCCCGTTCGGGGGGCGATGGCTAATGAAAAACTGTTTTTT
TRBJ2-7	13	NA	NA	TRBV5-1	CASRPGLTYEQYF	TGCGCCAGCAGGCCAGGGCTCACCTACGAGCAGTACTTC
TRBJ2-5	11	NA	NA	TRBV13	CASSLRETQYF	TGTGCCAGCAGCTTACGTGAGACCCAGTACTTC